These T cell receptor beta chains were read from a single sample in a study of control samples from healthy donors and cancer patients. Profiling relied on immunoSEQ multiplex PCR, and the TCRdb table lists in-frame clones only, not all of them. Of about 130,000 clones listed, roughly 94% are singletons. The specimen was PBMCs. All receptors derive from a man in his 60s with colorectal cancer. Each CDR3 is given with its conserved first and last residue. A D gene is named only where the DNA matches it firmly. Expanded clones get a size class; other rows say once, few or many, or leave the size out.

cdr3_nt cdr3_aa cdr3_length j_call d_call clone_size v_call
TGTGCCAGCAGCCAGGGACTAGCGGGGGACCAAGAGACCCAGTACTTC CASSQGLAGDQETQYF 16 TRBJ2-5 TRBD2 - TRBV11-3
TGTGCCAGCAGCCTGCTAAAAGAAGAGACCCAGTACTTC CASSLLKEETQYF 13 TRBJ2-5 - - TRBV11-2
TGTGCCTGGAGTTCGCAGGGAAGTCAGCCCCAGCATTTT CAWSSQGSQPQHF 13 TRBJ1-5 - once TRBV30
TGCGCCAGCAGCTACGGACGTGCAGATACGCAGTATTTT CASSYGRADTQYF 13 TRBJ2-3 - - TRBV5-1
TGTGCCACCAGCAGAGATATCTCACCCCTCCACTTT CATSRDISPLHF 12 TRBJ1-6 - - TRBV15
TGTGCCAGCAGCGAGCCGGGATTCAATGAGCAGTTCTTC CASSEPGFNEQFF 13 TRBJ2-1 - - TRBV11-2
TGTGCCAGTAGCCCGCAGACAGGCGGAAATCAGCCCCAGCATTTT CASSPQTGGNQPQHF 15 TRBJ1-5 - - TRBV19
TGTGCCAGCAGTGAAATTCCAGGGAGGTTGGAAAAACTGTTTTTT CASSEIPGRLEKLFF 15 TRBJ1-4 - - TRBV2
TGTGCCTGGAGCCAGATCCCCTCAACGGACAGCGAAGAGACCCAGTACTTC CAWSQIPSTDSEETQYF 17 TRBJ2-5 - - TRBV30
TGTGCCAGCAGCGTACAGGGTGGGAAAGAGACCCAGTACTTC CASSVQGGKETQYF 14 TRBJ2-5 - - TRBV7-2
TGTGCCAGCAGTGAAGGGGCGGGGTACCAAGAGACCCAGTACTTC CASSEGAGYQETQYF 15 TRBJ2-5 - - TRBV6-1
TGTGCCAGCTCGACAGGGGAAGATTCACCCCTCCACTTT CASSTGEDSPLHF 13 TRBJ1-6 TRBD1 - TRBV18
TGTGCCAGCAGTGATCTGGGTGAAAAACTGTTTTTT CASSDLGEKLFF 12 TRBJ1-4 - - TRBV2
TGCGCCAGCAGCCAAGGGTTACAGGGCTATGGCTACACCTTC CASSQGLQGYGYTF 14 TRBJ1-2 - - TRBV4-3
TGTGCCAGTACCCCCACGTGGGGTTACTCTGGAAACACCATATATTTT CASTPTWGYSGNTIYF 16 TRBJ1-3 - - TRBV19
TGTGCCAGCAGACAGGGACAGGCGGGGAGAGGGGAGCAGTTCTTC CASRQGQAGRGEQFF 15 TRBJ2-1 TRBD1 - TRBV2
TGCAGCGTTGTTCTATGCGGTGACTATGGCTACACCTTC CSVVLCGDYGYTF 13 TRBJ1-2 - - TRBV29-1
TGTGCCAGCAGTTACTCGAAATCCAAGGAAAACAATGAGCAGTTCTTC CASSYSKSKENNEQFF 16 TRBJ2-1 - - TRBV6-6
TGTGCCAGCAGCTTATCCTCAGGGGGCAAAGAGACCCAGTACTTC CASSLSSGGKETQYF 15 TRBJ2-5 TRBD1 - TRBV7-9
TGTGCCAGTAGTAGCGGCGAGAGAGCGGGGGGGCGCAATGAGCAGTTCTTC CASSSGERAGGRNEQFF 17 TRBJ2-1 TRBD2 once TRBV19
TGTGCCACCAGTGATCCCGGAAGGGCACATACGCAGTATTTT CATSDPGRAHTQYF 14 TRBJ2-3 - - TRBV24-1
TGCGCCAGCAGCTCCACCTCAACAGGGGGGGGAGAGACCCAGTACTTC CASSSTSTGGGETQYF 16 TRBJ2-5 - - TRBV5-1
TGTGCCAGCAGCGGGCGGGACAAAGCAACTAATGAAAAACTGTTTTTT CASSGRDKATNEKLFF 16 TRBJ1-4 - once TRBV4-2
TGTGCAAGTACCCTTCGGGGGGGGACTGAAGCTTTCTTT CASTLRGGTEAFF 13 TRBJ1-1 - - TRBV19
TGTGCCAGTACCTCGTCGGGCGGGGAGCTGTTTTTT CASTSSGGELFF 12 TRBJ2-2 - - TRBV19
TGTGCCAGCAGCTTAGGAGACGGCGCCTTCTACGAGCAGTACTTC CASSLGDGAFYEQYF 15 TRBJ2-7 - - TRBV7-2
TGCGCCAGCAGCACGGGACAGGGGAACACTGAAGCTTTCTTT CASSTGQGNTEAFF 14 TRBJ1-1 TRBD1 - TRBV5-1
TGTGCCAGCAGCCAGGGGCCCTACGAGCAGTACTTC CASSQGPYEQYF 12 TRBJ2-7 - - TRBV14